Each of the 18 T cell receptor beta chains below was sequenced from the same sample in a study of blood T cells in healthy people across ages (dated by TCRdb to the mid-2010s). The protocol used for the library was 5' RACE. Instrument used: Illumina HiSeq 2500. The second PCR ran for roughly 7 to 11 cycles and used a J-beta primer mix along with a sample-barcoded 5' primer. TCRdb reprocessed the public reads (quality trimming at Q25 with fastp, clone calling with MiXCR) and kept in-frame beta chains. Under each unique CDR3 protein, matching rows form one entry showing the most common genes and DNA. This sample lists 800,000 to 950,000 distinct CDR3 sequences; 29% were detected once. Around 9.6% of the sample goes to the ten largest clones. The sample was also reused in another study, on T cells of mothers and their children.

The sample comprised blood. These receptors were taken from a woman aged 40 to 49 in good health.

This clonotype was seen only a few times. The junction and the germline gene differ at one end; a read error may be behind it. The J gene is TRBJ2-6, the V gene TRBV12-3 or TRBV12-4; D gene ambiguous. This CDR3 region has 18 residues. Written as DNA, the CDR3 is TGTGCCAGCAGTTTAGCCGGACCTACGAAGACTGGGGTCAACGTCCTGACTTTC. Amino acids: CASSLAGPTKTGVNVLTF.

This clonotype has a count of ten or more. The CDR3 nucleotides read TGCAGTGCTAGAGGTTTGACAGGGGGCGAGGGCTACACCTTC. It translates to CSARGLTGGEGYTF. The rearrangement links TRBV20-1 to TRBJ1-2; TRBD1 agrees at 10 bases. The CDR3 has 14 amino acids. Germline V gene sequence: CDR1 DFQATT, CDR2 SNEGSKA (reference sequence). V shed 1 base, J shed 8 bases, and the junction held 7 bases outside the gene matches.

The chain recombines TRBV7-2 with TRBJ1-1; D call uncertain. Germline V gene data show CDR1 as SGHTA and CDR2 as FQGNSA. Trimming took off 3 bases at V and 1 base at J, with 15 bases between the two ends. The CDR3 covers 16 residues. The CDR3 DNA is TGTGCCAGCAGCTTTTCAGGTTCTATACGGAACACTGAAGCTTTCTTT. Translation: CASSFSGSIRNTEAFF.

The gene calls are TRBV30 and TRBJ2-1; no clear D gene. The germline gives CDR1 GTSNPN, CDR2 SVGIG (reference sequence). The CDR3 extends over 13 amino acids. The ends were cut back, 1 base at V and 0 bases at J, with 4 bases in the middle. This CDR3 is CAWSGSSYNEQFF. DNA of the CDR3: TGTGCCTGGAGTGGTAGCTCCTACAATGAGCAGTTCTTC.

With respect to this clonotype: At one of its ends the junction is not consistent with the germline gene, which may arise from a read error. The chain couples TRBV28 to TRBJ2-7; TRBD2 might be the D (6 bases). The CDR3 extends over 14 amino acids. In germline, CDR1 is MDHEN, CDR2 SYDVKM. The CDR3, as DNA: TGTGCCAGCACCACAGGAGGGGCCTCCTACGGGCAGTACTTC. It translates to CASTTGGASYGQYF.

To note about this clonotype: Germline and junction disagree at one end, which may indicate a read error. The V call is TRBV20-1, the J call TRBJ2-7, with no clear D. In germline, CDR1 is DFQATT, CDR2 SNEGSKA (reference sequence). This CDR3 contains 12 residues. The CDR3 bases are TGCAGTGCCCGTGGGTCTATCTACGAGCAGGACTTC. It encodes CSARGSIYEQDF.

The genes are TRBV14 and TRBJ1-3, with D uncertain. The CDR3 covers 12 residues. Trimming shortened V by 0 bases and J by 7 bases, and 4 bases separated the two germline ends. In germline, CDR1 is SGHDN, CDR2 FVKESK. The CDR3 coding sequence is TGTGCCAGCAGCCAAGAATGGAACACCATATATTTT. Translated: CASSQEWNTIYF.

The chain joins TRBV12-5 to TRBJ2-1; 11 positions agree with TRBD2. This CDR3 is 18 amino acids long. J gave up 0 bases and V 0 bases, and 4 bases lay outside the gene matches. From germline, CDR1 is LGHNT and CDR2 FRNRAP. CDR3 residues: CASGLVVSGGASYNEQFF. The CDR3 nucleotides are TGTGCTAGTGGTTTGGTCGTTAGCGGGGGGGCCTCCTACAATGAGCAGTTCTTC.

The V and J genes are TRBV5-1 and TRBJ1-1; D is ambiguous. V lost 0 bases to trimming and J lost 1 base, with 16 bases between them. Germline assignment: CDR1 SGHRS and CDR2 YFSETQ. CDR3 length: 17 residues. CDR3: CASSLVSGALGNTEAFF. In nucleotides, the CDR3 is TGCGCCAGCAGCTTGGTTTCGGGTGCTCTCGGGAACACTGAAGCTTTCTTT. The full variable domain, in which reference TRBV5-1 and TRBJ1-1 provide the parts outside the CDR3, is KAGVTQTPRYLIKTRGQQVTLSCSPISGHRSVSWYQQTPGQGLQFLFEYFSETQRNKGNFPGRFSGRQFSNSRSEMNVSTLELGDSALYLCASSLVSGALGNTEAFFGQGTRLTVV.

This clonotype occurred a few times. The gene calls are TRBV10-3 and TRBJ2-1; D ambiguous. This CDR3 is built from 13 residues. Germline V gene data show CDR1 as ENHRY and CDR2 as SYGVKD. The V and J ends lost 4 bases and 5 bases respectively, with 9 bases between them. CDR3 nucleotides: TGTGCCATCAGTGGTCAGAATCACAATGAGCAGTTCTTC. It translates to CAISGQNHNEQFF.

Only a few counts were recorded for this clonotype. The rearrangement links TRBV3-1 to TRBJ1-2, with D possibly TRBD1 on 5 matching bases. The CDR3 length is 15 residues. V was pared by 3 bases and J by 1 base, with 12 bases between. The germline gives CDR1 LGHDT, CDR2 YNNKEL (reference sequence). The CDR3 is CASSHDDSFNYGYTF. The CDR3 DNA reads TGTGCCAGCAGCCATGATGACAGTTTTAACTATGGCTACACCTTC.

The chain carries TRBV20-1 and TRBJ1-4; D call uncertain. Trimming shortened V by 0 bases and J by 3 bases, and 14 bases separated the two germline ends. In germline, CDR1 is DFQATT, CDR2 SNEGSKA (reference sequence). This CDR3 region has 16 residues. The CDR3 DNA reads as TGCAGTGCTAGAGATTCGATTCGGGGTGCTAATGAAAAACTGTTTTTT. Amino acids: CSARDSIRGANEKLFF.

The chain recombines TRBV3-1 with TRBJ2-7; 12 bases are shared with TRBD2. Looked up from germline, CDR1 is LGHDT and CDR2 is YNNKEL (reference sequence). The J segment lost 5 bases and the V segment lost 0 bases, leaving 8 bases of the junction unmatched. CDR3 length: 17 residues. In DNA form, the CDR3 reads TGTGCCAGCAGCCAAGATTGGCTAGCGGGGGGGGCCCACGAGCAGTACTTC. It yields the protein CASSQDWLAGGAHEQYF.

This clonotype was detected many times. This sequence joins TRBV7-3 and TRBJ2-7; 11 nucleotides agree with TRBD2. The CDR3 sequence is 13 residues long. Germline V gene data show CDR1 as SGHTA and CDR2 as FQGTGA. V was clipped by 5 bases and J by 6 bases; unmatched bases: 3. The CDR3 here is CASSVLAGGEQYF. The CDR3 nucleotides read TGTGCCAGCAGCGTTCTAGCGGGGGGCGAGCAGTACTTC.

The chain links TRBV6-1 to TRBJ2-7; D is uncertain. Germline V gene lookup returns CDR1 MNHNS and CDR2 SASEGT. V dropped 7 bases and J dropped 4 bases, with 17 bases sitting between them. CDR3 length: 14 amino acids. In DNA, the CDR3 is TGTGCCAGCATTACTTTCCCGACGTTATACGAGCAGTACTTC. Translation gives CASITFPTLYEQYF.

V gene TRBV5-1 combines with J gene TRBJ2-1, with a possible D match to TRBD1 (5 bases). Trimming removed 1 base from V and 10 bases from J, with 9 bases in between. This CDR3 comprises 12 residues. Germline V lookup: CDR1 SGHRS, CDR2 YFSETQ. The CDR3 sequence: CASSLSWGEQFF. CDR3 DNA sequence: TGCGCCAGCAGCTTGTCTTGGGGCGAGCAGTTCTTC.

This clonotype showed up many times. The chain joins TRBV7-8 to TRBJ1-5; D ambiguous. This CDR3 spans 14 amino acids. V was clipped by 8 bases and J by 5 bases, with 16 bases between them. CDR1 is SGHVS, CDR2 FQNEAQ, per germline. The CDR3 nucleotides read TGTGCCAGCTCCTTTGGACCGTCGGATCAGCCCCAGCATTTT. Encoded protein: CASSFGPSDQPQHF.

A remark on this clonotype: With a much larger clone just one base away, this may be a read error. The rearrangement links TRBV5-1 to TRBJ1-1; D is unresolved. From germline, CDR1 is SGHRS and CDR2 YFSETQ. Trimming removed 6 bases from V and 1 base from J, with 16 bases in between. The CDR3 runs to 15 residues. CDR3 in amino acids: CASMNSVPRNTEAFF. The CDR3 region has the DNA TGCGCCAGCATGAACTCGGTCCCGCGGAACACTGAAGCTTTCTTT. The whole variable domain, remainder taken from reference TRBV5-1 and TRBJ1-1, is KAGVTQTPRYLIKTRGQQVTLSCSPISGHRSVSWYQQTPGQGLQFLFEYFSETQRNKGNFPGRFSGRQFSNSRSEMNVSTLELGDSALYLCASMNSVPRNTEAFFGQGTRLTVV.